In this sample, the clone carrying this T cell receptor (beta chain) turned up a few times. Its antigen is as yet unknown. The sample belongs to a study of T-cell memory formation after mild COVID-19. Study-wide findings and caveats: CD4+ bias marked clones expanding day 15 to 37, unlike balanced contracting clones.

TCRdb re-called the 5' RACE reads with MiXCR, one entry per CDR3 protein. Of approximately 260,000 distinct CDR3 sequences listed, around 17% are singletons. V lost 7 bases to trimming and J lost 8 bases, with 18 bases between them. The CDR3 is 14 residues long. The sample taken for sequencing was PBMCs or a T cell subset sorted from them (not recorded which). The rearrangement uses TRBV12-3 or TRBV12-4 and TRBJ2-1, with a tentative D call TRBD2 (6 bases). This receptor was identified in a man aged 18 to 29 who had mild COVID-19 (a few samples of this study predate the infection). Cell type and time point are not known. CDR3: CASIPGLPSDEQFF. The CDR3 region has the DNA TGTGCCAGCATTCCGGGACTCCCATCCGATGAGCAGTTCTTC.